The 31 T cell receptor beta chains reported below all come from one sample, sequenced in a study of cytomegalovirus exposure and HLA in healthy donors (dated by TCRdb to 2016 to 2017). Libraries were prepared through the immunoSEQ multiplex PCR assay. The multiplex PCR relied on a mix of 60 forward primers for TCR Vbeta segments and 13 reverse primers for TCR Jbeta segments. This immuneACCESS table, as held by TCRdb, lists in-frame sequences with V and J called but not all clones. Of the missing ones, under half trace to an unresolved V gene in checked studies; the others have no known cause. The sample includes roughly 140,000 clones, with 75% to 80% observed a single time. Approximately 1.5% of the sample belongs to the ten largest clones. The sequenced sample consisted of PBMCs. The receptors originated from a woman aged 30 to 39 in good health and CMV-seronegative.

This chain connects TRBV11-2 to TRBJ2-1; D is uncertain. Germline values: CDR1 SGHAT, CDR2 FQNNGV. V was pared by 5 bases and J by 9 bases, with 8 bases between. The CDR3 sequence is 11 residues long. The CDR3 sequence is CASSPVGEQFF. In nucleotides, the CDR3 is TGTGCCAGCAGCCCAGTTGGTGAGCAGTTCTTC.

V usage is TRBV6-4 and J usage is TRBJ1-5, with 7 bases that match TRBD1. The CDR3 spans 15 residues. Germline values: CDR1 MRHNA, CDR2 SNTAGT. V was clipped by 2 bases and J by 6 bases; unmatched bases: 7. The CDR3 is CASSDMATGTQPQHF. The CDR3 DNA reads TGTGCCAGCAGTGACATGGCGACAGGGACTCAGCCCCAGCATTTT.

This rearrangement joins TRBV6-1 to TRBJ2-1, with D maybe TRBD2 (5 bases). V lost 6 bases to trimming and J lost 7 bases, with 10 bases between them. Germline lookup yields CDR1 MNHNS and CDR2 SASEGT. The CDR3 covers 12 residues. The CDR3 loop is CASRRETNEQFF. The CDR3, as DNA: TGTGCCAGCAGGAGGGAGACGAATGAGCAGTTCTTC.

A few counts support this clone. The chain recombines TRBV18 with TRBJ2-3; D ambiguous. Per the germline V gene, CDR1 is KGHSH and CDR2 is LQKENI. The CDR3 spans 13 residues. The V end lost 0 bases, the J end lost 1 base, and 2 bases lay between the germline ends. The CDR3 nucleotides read TGTGCCAGCTCACCACCCGGCACAGATACGCAGTATTTT. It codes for CASSPPGTDTQYF. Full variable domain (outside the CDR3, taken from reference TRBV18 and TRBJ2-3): NAGVMQNPRHLVRRRGQEARLRCSPMKGHSHVYWYRQLPEEGLKFMVYLQKENIIDESGMPKERFSAEFPKEGPSILRIQQVVRGDSAAYFCASSPPGTDTQYFGPGTRLTVL.

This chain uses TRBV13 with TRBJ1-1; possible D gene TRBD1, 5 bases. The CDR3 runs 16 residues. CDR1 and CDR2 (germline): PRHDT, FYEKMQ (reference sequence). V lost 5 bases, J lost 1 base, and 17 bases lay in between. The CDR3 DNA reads TGTGCCAGCAGCCCCGGGGGGGTCAAGGGGAACACTGAAGCTTTCTTT. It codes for CASSPGGVKGNTEAFF.

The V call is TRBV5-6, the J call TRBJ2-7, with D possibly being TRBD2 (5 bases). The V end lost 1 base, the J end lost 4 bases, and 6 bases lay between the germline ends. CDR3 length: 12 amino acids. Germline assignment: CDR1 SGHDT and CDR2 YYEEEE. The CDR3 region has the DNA TGTGCCAGCAGCTTGTGGGAGTACGAGCAGTACTTC. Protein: CASSLWEYEQYF.

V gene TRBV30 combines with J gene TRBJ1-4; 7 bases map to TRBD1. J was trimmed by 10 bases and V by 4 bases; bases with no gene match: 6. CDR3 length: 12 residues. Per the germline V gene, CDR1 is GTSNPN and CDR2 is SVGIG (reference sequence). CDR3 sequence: CAWTQGGVKLFF. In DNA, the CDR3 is TGTGCCTGGACCCAGGGGGGAGTAAAACTGTTTTTT.

The DNA of the CDR3 is TGTGCCAGCAGCTGGGGTTTGGATGCAGGGGAATTCAATTCACCCCTCCACTTT. As protein: CASSWGLDAGEFNSPLHF. The chain uses TRBV5-6 and TRBJ1-6; possible D gene TRBD1, 6 bases. In germline, CDR1 is SGHDT, CDR2 YYEEEE. The CDR3 consists of 18 residues. The V end was cut by 3 bases, the J end by 7 bases, with 23 bases between.

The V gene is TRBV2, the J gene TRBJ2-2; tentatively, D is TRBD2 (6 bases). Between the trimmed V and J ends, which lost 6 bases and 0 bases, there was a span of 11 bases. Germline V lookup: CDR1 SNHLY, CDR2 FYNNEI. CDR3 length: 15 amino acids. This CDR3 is CASRGGVANTGELFF. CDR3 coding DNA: TGTGCCAGCAGAGGAGGGGTGGCGAACACCGGGGAGCTGTTTTTT.

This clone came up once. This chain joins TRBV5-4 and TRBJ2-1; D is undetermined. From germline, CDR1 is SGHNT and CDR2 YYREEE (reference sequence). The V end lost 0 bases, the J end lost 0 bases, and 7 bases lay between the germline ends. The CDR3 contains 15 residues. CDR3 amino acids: CASSLDSSSYNEQFF. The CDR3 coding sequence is TGTGCCAGCAGCTTGGATAGTAGCTCCTACAATGAGCAGTTCTTC.

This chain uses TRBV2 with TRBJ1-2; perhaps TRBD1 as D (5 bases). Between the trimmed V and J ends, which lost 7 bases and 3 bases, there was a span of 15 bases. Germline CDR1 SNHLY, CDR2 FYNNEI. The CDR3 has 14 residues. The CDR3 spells CASIRQTEHYGYTF. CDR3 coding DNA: TGTGCCAGCATAAGACAGACTGAACACTATGGCTACACCTTC.

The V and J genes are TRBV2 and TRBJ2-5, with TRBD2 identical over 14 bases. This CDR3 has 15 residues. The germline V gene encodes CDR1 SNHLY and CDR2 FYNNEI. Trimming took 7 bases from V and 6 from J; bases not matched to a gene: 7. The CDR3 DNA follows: TGTGCCAGCATTGAGACTAGCGGGGGGGCTCAGACCCAGTACTTC. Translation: CASIETSGGAQTQYF.

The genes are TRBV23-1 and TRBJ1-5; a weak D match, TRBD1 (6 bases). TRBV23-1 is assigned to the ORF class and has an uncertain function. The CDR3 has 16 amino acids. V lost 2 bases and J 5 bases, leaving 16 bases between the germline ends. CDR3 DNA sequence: TGCGCCAGCAGTCAAGCCGAGGACAGAGAGCATCAGCCCCAGCATTTT. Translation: CASSQAEDREHQPQHF.

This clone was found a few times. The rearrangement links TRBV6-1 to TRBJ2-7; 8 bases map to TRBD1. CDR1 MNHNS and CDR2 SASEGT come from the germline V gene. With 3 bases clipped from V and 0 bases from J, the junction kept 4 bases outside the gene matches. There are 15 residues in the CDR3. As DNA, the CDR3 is TGTGCCAGCAGTGACCGGACAGGGTTCTCCTACGAGCAGTACTTC. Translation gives CASSDRTGFSYEQYF.

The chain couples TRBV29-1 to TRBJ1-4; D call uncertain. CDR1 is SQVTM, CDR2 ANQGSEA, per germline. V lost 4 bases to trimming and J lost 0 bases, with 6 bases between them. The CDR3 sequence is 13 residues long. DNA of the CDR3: TGCAGCGTTGCAACAGCAACTAATGAAAAACTGTTTTTT. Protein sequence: CSVATATNEKLFF. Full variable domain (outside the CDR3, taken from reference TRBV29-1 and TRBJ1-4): SAVISQKPSRDICQRGTSLTIQCQVDSQVTMMFWYRQQPGQSLTLIATANQGSEATYESGFVIDKFPISRPNLTFSTLTVSNMSPEDSSIYLCSVATATNEKLFFGSGTQLSVL.

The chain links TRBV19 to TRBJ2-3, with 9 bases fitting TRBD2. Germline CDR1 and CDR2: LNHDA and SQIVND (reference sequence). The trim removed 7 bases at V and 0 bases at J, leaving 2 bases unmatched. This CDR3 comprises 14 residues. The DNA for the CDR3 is TGTGCCAGTATGCGGGGGGGTAGCACAGATACGCAGTATTTT. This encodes CASMRGGSTDTQYF.

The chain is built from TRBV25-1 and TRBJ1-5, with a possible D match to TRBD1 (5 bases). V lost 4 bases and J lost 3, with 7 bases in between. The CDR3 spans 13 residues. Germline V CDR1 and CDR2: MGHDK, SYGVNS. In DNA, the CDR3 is TGTGCCAGCAGTGCAGGGTACAATCAGCCCCAGCATTTT. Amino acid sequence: CASSAGYNQPQHF.

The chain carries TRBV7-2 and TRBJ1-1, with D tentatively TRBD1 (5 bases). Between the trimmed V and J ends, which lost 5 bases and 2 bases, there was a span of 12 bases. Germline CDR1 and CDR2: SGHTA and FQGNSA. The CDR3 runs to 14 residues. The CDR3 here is CASSPRVVNTEAFF. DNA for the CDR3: TGTGCCAGCAGCCCCAGGGTAGTCAACACTGAAGCTTTCTTT.

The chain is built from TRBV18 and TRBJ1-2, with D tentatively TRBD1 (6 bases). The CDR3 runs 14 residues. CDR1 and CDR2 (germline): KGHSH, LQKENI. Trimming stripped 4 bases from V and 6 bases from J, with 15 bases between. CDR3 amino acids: CASSLQSGADGYTF. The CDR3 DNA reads TGTGCCAGCTCACTCCAATCAGGGGCTGATGGCTACACCTTC.

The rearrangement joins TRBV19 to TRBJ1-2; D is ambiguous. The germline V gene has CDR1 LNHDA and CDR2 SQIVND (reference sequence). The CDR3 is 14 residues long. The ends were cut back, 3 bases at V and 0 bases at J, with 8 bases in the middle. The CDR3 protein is CASSIPRANYGYTF. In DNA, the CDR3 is TGTGCCAGTAGTATTCCGAGAGCTAACTATGGCTACACCTTC.

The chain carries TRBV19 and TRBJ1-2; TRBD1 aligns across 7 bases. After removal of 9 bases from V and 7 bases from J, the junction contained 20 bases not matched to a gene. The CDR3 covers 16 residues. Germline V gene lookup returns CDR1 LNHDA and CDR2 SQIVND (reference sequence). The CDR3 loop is CASTPDGQENSAGYTF. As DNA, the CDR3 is TGTGCCAGCACCCCCGATGGACAGGAAAACTCCGCTGGCTACACCTTC.

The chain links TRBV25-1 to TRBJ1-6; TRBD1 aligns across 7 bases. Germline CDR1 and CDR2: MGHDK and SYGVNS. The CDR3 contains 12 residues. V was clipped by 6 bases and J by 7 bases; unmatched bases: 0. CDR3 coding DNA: TGTGCCAGCAGACAGGGGAATTCACCCCTCCACTTT. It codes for CASRQGNSPLHF.

The CDR3 sequence: CASSAASLAADYGYTF. As DNA, the CDR3 is TGTGCCAGCAGCGCAGCTTCCTTAGCCGCGGACTATGGCTACACCTTC. This sequence joins TRBV9 and TRBJ1-2; no clear D. There are 16 residues in the CDR3. Between the trimmed V and J ends, which lost 3 bases and 3 bases, there was a span of 18 bases. The germline CDR1 and CDR2 sequences are SGDLS and YYNGEE. Full variable domain (rest looked up from reference TRBV9 and TRBJ1-2): DSGVTQTPKHLITATGQRVTLRCSPRSGDLSVYWYQQSLDQGLQFLIQYYNGEERAKGNILERFSAQQFPDLHSELNLSSLELGDSALYFCASSAASLAADYGYTFGSGTRLTVV.

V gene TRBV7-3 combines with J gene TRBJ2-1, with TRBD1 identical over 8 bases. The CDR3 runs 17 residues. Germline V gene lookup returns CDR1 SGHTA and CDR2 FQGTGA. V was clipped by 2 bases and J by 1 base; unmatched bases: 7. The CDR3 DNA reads TGTGCCAGCAGCTTAGTTGTAGGACAGGGTTCCTACAATGAGCAGTTCTTC. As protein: CASSLVVGQGSYNEQFF.

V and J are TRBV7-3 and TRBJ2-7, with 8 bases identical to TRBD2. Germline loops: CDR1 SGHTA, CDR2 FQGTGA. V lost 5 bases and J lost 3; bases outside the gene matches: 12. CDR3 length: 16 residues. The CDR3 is CASSPTSGGSNYEQYF. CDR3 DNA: TGTGCCAGCAGCCCTACGAGCGGGGGCTCTAACTACGAGCAGTACTTC.

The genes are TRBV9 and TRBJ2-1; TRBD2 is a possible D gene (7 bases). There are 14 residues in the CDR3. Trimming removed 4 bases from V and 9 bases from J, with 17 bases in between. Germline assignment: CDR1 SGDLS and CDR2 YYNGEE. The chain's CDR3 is CASSPVGGASEQFF. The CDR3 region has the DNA TGTGCCAGCAGCCCAGTGGGGGGGGCAAGTGAGCAGTTCTTC.

The CDR3 bases are TGTGCCAGCAGCGTAGAGGGGGCGGGAGGAAACACCATATATTTT. It codes for CASSVEGAGGNTIYF. The chain recombines TRBV9 with TRBJ1-3, with 7 nucleotides matching TRBD1. Looked up from germline, CDR1 is SGDLS and CDR2 is YYNGEE. The ends lost 0 bases at V and 4 bases at J; junction bases unmatched: 4. The CDR3 has 15 amino acids.

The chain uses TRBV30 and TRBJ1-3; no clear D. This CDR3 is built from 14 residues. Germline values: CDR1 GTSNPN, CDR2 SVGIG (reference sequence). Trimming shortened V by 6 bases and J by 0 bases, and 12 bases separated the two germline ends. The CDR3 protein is CACPSGLSGNTIYF. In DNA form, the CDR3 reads TGTGCCTGCCCGTCAGGCCTCTCTGGAAACACCATATATTTT.

The chain's CDR3 is CASSPLTGGNEQFF. CDR3 in DNA: TGCGCCAGCAGCCCTTTGACAGGGGGCAATGAGCAGTTCTTC. The chain combines TRBV5-1 with TRBJ2-1, with 9 bases matching TRBD1. Trimming at V came to 4 bases and at J to 6 bases, leaving 5 bases not matched to a gene. The CDR3 length is 14 residues. Germline V gene sequence: CDR1 SGHRS, CDR2 YFSETQ.

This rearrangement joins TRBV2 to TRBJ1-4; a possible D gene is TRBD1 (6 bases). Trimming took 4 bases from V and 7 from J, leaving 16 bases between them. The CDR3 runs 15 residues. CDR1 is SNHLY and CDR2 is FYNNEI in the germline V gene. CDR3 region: CASSGQVGVGEKLFF. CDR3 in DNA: TGTGCCAGCAGTGGACAGGTCGGGGTGGGTGAAAAACTGTTTTTT.

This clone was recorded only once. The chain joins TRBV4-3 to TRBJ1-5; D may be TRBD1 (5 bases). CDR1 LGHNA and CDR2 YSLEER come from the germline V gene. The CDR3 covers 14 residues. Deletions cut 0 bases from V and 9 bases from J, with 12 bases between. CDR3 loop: CASSQDNGGWPQHF. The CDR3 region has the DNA TGCGCCAGCAGCCAAGATAACGGGGGATGGCCCCAGCATTTT.